This TCR beta chain was retrieved from a study of beta chain features in type 1 diabetes. Germline V gene data show CDR1 as SGDLS and CDR2 as YYNGEE. The CDR3 is 20 amino acids. Trimming took 4 bases from V and 0 from J; bases not matched to a gene: 12. Sequencing targeted expressed TCRB transcripts, as all isolated RNA had been reverse transcribed. Some clones are missing from TCRdb's copy, which holds only in-frame ones; the method was immunoSEQ multiplex PCR. The sample carries hundreds of thousands of clones, 11% recorded once. Notes on the study in general: In all four CD4+ subsets, TCRB CDR3 length was significantly, moderately reduced in type 1 diabetes.

Of note for this clone: Its antigen is unknown.

The sample consisted of naive CD4+ T cells from blood. This rearrangement joins TRBV9 to TRBJ2-1, with 14 bases matching TRBD2. The source of this sequence is a man between 25 and 39 years old with type 1 diabetes. CDR3 DNA sequence: TGTGCCAGCAGCCACCGCCCGGGACTAGCGGGGGCCAGCTCCTACAATGAGCAGTTCTTC. Its translation: CASSHRPGLAGASSYNEQFF.